A selection of T cell receptor beta chains follows, all from one sample in a study of graft-versus-host responses after intestinal transplantation. Generated by immunoSEQ multiplex PCR, the TCRdb table keeps only in-frame clones and is missing some. The sample lists under 20,000 clones, roughly 86% seen once, with approximately 9% in the top ten. The source was PBMCs, collected more than 220 days after intestinal transplant. These receptors were collected from a human patient who received an intestinal transplant, so some T cells may come from the graft donor. The CDR3 runs from the conserved cysteine through the conserved F or W. Each record gives: CDR3 protein, J gene, V gene, clone size. Clone size is given for some rows only: seen once, a few or many times, or a class if the clone is expanded.

cdr3_aa: CASSPPEGLAGGESTDTQYF
j_call: TRBJ2-3
v_call: TRBV4-2
clone_size: once

cdr3_aa: CASKVDQGNTIYF
j_call: TRBJ1-3
v_call: TRBV19
clone_size: .

cdr3_aa: CASSYPINYEQYF
j_call: TRBJ2-7
v_call: TRBV6-5
clone_size: .

cdr3_aa: CASSFGTLHTGELFF
j_call: TRBJ2-2
v_call: TRBV5-8
clone_size: .

cdr3_aa: CAGSEAGGTDTQYF
j_call: TRBJ2-3
v_call: TRBV6-4
clone_size: .

cdr3_aa: CASSTRPYEQYF
j_call: TRBJ2-7
v_call: TRBV19
clone_size: .

cdr3_aa: CASSLVRADTQYF
j_call: TRBJ2-3
v_call: TRBV11-2
clone_size: .

cdr3_aa: CASSEGDTSAFF
j_call: TRBJ1-1
v_call: TRBV6-1
clone_size: .

cdr3_aa: CASRCGPLGSYEQYF
j_call: TRBJ2-7
v_call: TRBV6-5
clone_size: .

cdr3_aa: CASSRNTEAFF
j_call: TRBJ1-1
v_call: TRBV5-5
clone_size: .

cdr3_aa: CASSQGTSSYNEQFF
j_call: TRBJ2-1
v_call: TRBV4-1
clone_size: .

cdr3_aa: CASSLARGSGTEAFF
j_call: TRBJ1-1
v_call: TRBV7-8
clone_size: once

cdr3_aa: CSVGRGGNSPLHF
j_call: TRBJ1-6
v_call: TRBV29-1
clone_size: .

cdr3_aa: CATSRISHRGEAFF
j_call: TRBJ1-1
v_call: TRBV15
clone_size: .

cdr3_aa: CASSQVRGGPTYEQYF
j_call: TRBJ2-7
v_call: TRBV4-1
clone_size: once

cdr3_aa: CASRLGGTEAFF
j_call: TRBJ1-1
v_call: TRBV6-1
clone_size: .

cdr3_aa: CASSSGLNTEAFF
j_call: TRBJ1-1
v_call: TRBV19
clone_size: .

cdr3_aa: CASSYDGGSEQFF
j_call: TRBJ2-1
v_call: TRBV7-9
clone_size: .

cdr3_aa: CASSPGLAGALQALQETQYF
j_call: TRBJ2-5
v_call: TRBV11-3
clone_size: .

cdr3_aa: CASSQAPPGDEQYF
j_call: TRBJ2-7
v_call: TRBV4-1
clone_size: .

cdr3_aa: CASSSAQGRNNEQFF
j_call: TRBJ2-1
v_call: TRBV7-9
clone_size: .

cdr3_aa: CASSSQQNQPQHF
j_call: TRBJ1-5
v_call: TRBV6-5
clone_size: .

cdr3_aa: CATSRETGANNQPQHF
j_call: TRBJ1-5
v_call: TRBV15
clone_size: .

cdr3_aa: CASSPFGDTQYF
j_call: TRBJ2-3
v_call: TRBV7-9
clone_size: .

cdr3_aa: CASRSGQEAYNEQFF
j_call: TRBJ2-1
v_call: TRBV19
clone_size: .

cdr3_aa: CASSLDVNTEAFF
j_call: TRBJ1-1
v_call: TRBV7-9
clone_size: few

cdr3_aa: CASSPSGNTIYF
j_call: TRBJ1-3
v_call: TRBV13
clone_size: .

cdr3_aa: CASSQVIGWGYGYTF
j_call: TRBJ1-2
v_call: TRBV4-1
clone_size: .

cdr3_aa: CATGGQGVSNEQYF
j_call: TRBJ2-7
v_call: TRBV6-5
clone_size: .

cdr3_aa: CASSLLGRVQETQYF
j_call: TRBJ2-5
v_call: TRBV6-5
clone_size: .

cdr3_aa: CASSLGAGDTGELFF
j_call: TRBJ2-2
v_call: TRBV5-4
clone_size: .

cdr3_aa: CASSLQNTEAFF
j_call: TRBJ1-1
v_call: TRBV16
clone_size: .

cdr3_aa: CASSTGTGTGDEQYF
j_call: TRBJ2-7
v_call: TRBV6-5
clone_size: .

cdr3_aa: CAISETGKYSNQPQHF
j_call: TRBJ1-5
v_call: TRBV10-3
clone_size: .

cdr3_aa: CSVTSPGMNYGYTF
j_call: TRBJ1-2
v_call: TRBV29-1
clone_size: .

cdr3_aa: CASSYSRSVEAFF
j_call: TRBJ1-1
v_call: TRBV6-6
clone_size: .

cdr3_aa: CASSIQGAGANVLTF
j_call: TRBJ2-6
v_call: TRBV27
clone_size: .

cdr3_aa: CASSDGTGGQPQHF
j_call: TRBJ1-5
v_call: TRBV6-1
clone_size: .

cdr3_aa: CASSTIPRTSLPSTDTQYF
j_call: TRBJ2-3
v_call: TRBV7-2
clone_size: .

cdr3_aa: CASSLLAGGNIPYEQYF
j_call: TRBJ2-7
v_call: TRBV5-1
clone_size: .

cdr3_aa: CASREEMYQPQHF
j_call: TRBJ1-5
v_call: TRBV6-5
clone_size: .

cdr3_aa: CATSPWSNAYGYTF
j_call: TRBJ1-2
v_call: TRBV15
clone_size: .

cdr3_aa: CSVGRGITYEQYF
j_call: TRBJ2-7
v_call: TRBV29-1
clone_size: .

cdr3_aa: CASSLASGVTNYGYTF
j_call: TRBJ1-2
v_call: TRBV5-1
clone_size: .

cdr3_aa: CASSPGTSGGSLETQYF
j_call: TRBJ2-5
v_call: TRBV7-8
clone_size: .

cdr3_aa: CASGGQYGYTF
j_call: TRBJ1-2
v_call: TRBV6-5
clone_size: few

cdr3_aa: CASSQVEGRMNTEAFF
j_call: TRBJ1-1
v_call: TRBV14
clone_size: once

cdr3_aa: CSVEVLGQYYEETQYF
j_call: TRBJ2-5
v_call: TRBV29-1
clone_size: .

cdr3_aa: CASSWDRGEQYF
j_call: TRBJ2-7
v_call: TRBV6-5
clone_size: few

cdr3_aa: CASSPGQGAGEQYF
j_call: TRBJ2-5
v_call: TRBV5-1
clone_size: once

cdr3_aa: CASTITGDTGNTIYF
j_call: TRBJ1-3
v_call: TRBV21-1
clone_size: .

cdr3_aa: CASSHSQLDSPLHF
j_call: TRBJ1-6
v_call: TRBV14
clone_size: once

cdr3_aa: CASSLTSGHASNTQYF
j_call: TRBJ2-3
v_call: TRBV7-8
clone_size: .

cdr3_aa: CASSAPGALRGGYTF
j_call: TRBJ1-2
v_call: TRBV7-9
clone_size: few

cdr3_aa: CASSLGRTAYGNTIYF
j_call: TRBJ1-3
v_call: TRBV7-9
clone_size: few

cdr3_aa: CASSLGTTANYGYTF
j_call: TRBJ1-2
v_call: TRBV5-1
clone_size: .

cdr3_aa: CASSWGGEAFF
j_call: TRBJ1-1
v_call: TRBV5-1
clone_size: .

cdr3_aa: CASSLAPGGGQETQYF
j_call: TRBJ2-5
v_call: TRBV7-6
clone_size: .

cdr3_aa: CAWSVGGNSYEQYF
j_call: .
v_call: TRBV30
clone_size: .